Listed here are 2 T cell receptor beta chains from one sample, sequenced in a study of T-cell memory formation after mild COVID-19. TCRdb reanalysed the 5' RACE reads using MiXCR and keeps one entry per CDR3 protein. Altogether around 530,000 distinct CDR3 sequences are present, about 20% being singletons, with the ten largest covering roughly 8.3%. Material: PBMCs or a T cell subset sorted from them (not recorded which). The receptors originated from an adult woman who had mild COVID-19 (a few samples of this study predate the infection). Cell type and time point are not known.

In its sample, this clonotype was seen a few times. The gene calls are TRBV18 and TRBJ2-3; TRBD2 matches 8 bases. Trimming took 3 bases from V and 4 from J; bases not matched to a gene: 9. CDR1 is KGHSH, CDR2 LQKENI, per germline. There are 16 residues in the CDR3. CDR3 coding DNA: TGTGCCAGCTCACCGGGGGGACTAGGAACGTCAGATACGCAGTATTTT. It codes for CASSPGGLGTSDTQYF. The variable domain in full, completed from reference TRBV18 and TRBJ2-3, reads NAGVMQNPRHLVRRRGQEARLRCSPMKGHSHVYWYRQLPEEGLKFMVYLQKENIIDESGMPKERFSAEFPKEGPSILRIQQVVRGDSAAYFCASSPGGLGTSDTQYFGPGTRLTVL.

This clonotype was observed a handful of times. This chain links TRBV5-1 with TRBJ1-1; 7 bases match TRBD1. This CDR3 has 16 amino acids. The V gene end was trimmed by 1 base and the J gene end by 4 bases; junction bases not matched to a gene: 10. Per germline, CDR1 SGHRS and CDR2 YFSETQ. The DNA of the CDR3 is TGCGCCAGCAGCTTGTTCACAGGGGTTTCAGTCACTGAAGCTTTCTTT. As protein: CASSLFTGVSVTEAFF.